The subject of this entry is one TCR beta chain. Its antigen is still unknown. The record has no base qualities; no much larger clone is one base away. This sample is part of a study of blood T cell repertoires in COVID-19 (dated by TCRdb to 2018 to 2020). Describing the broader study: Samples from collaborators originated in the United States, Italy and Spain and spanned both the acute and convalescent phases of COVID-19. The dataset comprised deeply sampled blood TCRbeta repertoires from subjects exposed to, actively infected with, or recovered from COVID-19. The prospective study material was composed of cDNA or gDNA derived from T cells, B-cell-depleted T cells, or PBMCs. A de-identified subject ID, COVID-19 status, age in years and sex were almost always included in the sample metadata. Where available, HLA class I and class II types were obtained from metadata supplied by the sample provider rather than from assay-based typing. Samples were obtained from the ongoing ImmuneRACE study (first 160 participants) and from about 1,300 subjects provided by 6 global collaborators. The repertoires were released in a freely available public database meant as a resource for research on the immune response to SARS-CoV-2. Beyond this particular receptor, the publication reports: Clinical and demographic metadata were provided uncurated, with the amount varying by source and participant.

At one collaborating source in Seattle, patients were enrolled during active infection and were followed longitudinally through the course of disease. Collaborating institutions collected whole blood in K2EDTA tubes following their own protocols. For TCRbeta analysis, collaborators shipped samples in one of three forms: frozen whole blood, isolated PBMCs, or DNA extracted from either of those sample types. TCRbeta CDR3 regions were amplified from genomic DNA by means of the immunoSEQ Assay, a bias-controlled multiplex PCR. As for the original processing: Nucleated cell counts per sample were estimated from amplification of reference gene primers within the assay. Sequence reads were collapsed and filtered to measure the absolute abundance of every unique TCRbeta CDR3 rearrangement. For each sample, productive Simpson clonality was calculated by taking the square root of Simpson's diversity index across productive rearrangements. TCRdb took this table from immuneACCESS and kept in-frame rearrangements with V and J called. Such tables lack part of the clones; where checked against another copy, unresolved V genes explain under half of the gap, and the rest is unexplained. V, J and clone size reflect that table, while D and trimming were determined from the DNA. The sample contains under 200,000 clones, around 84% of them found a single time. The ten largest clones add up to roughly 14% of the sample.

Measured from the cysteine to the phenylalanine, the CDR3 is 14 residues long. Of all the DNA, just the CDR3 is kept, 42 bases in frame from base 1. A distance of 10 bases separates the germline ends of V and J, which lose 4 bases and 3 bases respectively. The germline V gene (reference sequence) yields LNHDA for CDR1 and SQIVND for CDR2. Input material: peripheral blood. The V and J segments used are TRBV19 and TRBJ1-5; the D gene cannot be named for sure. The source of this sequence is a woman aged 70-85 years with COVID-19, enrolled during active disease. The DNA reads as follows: TGTGCCAGTAGTAAACCGGGAACCAATCAGCCCCAGCATTTT. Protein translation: CASSKPGTNQPQHF.